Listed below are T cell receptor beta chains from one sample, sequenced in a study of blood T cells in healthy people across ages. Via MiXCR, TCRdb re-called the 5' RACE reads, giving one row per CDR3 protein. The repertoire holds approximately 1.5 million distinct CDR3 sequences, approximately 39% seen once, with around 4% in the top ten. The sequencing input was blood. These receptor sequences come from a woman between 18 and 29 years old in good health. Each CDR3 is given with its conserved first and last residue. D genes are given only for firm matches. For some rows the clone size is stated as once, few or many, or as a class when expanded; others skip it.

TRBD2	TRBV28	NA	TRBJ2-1	TGTGCCAGCAGTAACACGGGACTAGAAGCGCGTACGTCCTACAATGAGCAGTTCTTC	CASSNTGLEARTSYNEQFF
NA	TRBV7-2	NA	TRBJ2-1	TGTGCCAGCAGCTTAGCACCCTTTACACGCGACCCTCGCTCCTACAATGAGCAGTTCTTC	CASSLAPFTRDPRSYNEQFF
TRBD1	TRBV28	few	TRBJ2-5	TGTGCCAGCAGTGGCGGGACAGGGGAACAGTACTTC	CASSGGTGEQYF
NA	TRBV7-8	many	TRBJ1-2	TGTGCCAGCAGCTTAGCCCTGGAAAGGGTGAATGGCTACACCTTC	CASSLALERVNGYTF
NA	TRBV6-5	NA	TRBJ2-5	TGTGCCAGCAGTTCAAGTGGCGGAGGAAGAGAGCAGTACTTC	CASSSSGGGREQYF
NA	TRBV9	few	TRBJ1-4	TGTGCCAGCAGCGTGGCGGGGGACGCAGGAAAACTGTTTTTT	CASSVAGDAGKLFF
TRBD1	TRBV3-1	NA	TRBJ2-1	TGTGCCAGCAGCCGAGAACGCTGGGGACAGGGAGGTGATGAGCAGTTCTTC	CASSRERWGQGGDEQFF
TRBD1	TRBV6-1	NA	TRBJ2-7	TGTGCCAGCAGGGTAGCTTCGGGACAGGGGACGGACGAGCAGTACTTC	CASRVASGQGTDEQYF
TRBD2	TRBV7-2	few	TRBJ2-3	TGTGCCAGCAGCTTAGAGGAACTCGCGGGGGGTCGCACAGATACGCAGTATTTT	CASSLEELAGGRTDTQYF
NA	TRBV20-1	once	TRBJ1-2	TGCAGTGCTCCCAGTGCCGGCTTCGGAGGCTACACCTTC	CSAPSAGFGGYTF
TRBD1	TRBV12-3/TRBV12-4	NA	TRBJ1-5	TGTGCCAGCAGTCCGGGACAGGACCACCAGCCCCAGCATTTT	CASSPGQDHQPQHF
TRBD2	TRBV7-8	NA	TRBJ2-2	TGTGCCAGCAACCTACCTCCGGAGACTAGCGGGAGGGCCTACACCGGGGAGCTGTTTTTT	CASNLPPETSGRAYTGELFF
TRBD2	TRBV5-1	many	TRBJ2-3	TGCGCCAGCAGCTTCGGACTAGCGGGTGAGGATTGGACAGATACGCAGTATTTT	CASSFGLAGEDWTDTQYF
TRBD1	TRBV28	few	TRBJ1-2	TGTGCCAGCAGTTTCCGCCTGAACAGGGGTTTCTATGGCTACACCTTC	CASSFRLNRGFYGYTF
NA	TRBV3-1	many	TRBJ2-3	TGTGCCAGCAGCCCAAAAACCGGGTTACTCACAGATACGCAGTATTTT	CASSPKTGLLTDTQYF
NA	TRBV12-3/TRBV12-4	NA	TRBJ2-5	TGTGCCAGCAGCCGGGACCGAGCTTACGATCAGTACTTC	CASSRDRAYDQYF
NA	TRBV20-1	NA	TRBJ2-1	TGCAGTGCGACCGATAGCCCACAAGAGACCCAGTTCTTC	CSATDSPQETQFF
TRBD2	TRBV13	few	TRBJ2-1	TGTGCCAGCAGCACTTGGACTAGCGGGCGTCCGCTTCGGTTCTTC	CASSTWTSGRPLRFF
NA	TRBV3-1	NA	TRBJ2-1	TGTGCCAGCAGCCAAGTACGGGAGCAGTTCTTC	CASSQVREQFF
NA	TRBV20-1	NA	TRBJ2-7	TGCAGTGCTAGGAGAGACCGAACCTACGAGCAGTACTTC	CSARRDRTYEQYF
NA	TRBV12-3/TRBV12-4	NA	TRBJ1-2	TGTGCCAGCAGCAGGGACGGCCCGGGCTACACCTTC	CASSRDGPGYTF
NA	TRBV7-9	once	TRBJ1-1	TGTGCCAGCAGCTCAGTTCCCCCTGAAGCTTTCTTT	CASSSVPPEAFF
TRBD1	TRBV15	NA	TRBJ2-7	TGTGCCACCAGCAGGGACAGGATGAAAACCTACGAGCAGTACTTC	CATSRDRMKTYEQYF
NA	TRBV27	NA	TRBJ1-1	TGTGCCAGCAGCCTTTATGCCCAGGCCCCTGAAGCTTTCTTT	CASSLYAQAPEAFF
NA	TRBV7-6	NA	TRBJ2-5	TGTGCCAGCACCCCTCAAGGGGAGACCCAGTACTTC	CASTPQGETQYF
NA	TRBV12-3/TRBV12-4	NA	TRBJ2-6	TGTGCCAGCAGTCACTCTGGGGCCAACGTCCCGACTTTC	CASSHSGANVPTF
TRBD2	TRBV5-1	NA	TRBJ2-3	TGCGCCAGCAGCTTGGGTGGCCAGCGGGGGGGCAGGTCAGATACGCAGTATTTT	CASSLGGQRGGRSDTQYF
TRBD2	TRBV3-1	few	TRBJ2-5	TGTGCCAGCAGCCAAGGATCGGGGGGGCGGGAGACCCAGTACTTC	CASSQGSGGRETQYF
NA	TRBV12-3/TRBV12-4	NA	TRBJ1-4	TGTGCCAGCAGTGTAAACATGGGTGAAGAACTGTTTTTT	CASSVNMGEELFF
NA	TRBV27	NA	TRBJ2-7	TGTGCCAGCAGCTGGGGTGAAGGCGAGCAGTACTTC	CASSWGEGEQYF
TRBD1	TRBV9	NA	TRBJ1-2	TGTGCCAGCAGCGGGGGACAGCCTATGCTGGGTGGCTACACCTTC	CASSGGQPMLGGYTF
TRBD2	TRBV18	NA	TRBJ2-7	TGTGCCAGCTCACGAGATGTAGCGGGAACCTACGAGCAGTACTTC	CASSRDVAGTYEQYF
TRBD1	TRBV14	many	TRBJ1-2	TGTGCCAGCAGCCAGACAGGGATTAACTATGGCTACACCTTC	CASSQTGINYGYTF
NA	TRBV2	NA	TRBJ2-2	TGTGCCAGCAGTGAACAGGGACCCGGGGAGCTGTTTTTT	CASSEQGPGELFF
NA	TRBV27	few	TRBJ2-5	TGTGCCAGCAGTTTATCCCCAGTAGGCGTGAAGACCCAGTACTTC	CASSLSPVGVKTQYF
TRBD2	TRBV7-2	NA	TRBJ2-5	TGTGCCAGCAGCCCGGCGGGACTAGCAGAGACCCAGTACTTC	CASSPAGLAETQYF
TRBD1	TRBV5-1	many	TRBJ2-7	TGCGCCAGCAGCCAGGAAGGACAGGCCTACGAGCAGTACTTC	CASSQEGQAYEQYF
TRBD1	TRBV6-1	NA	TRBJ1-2	TGTGCCAGAAGACAGGGTATCAGCGGCTACACCTTC	CARRQGISGYTF
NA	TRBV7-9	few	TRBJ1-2	TGTGCCAGCAGCCCGACTGGGGAACTTGGCTACACCTTC	CASSPTGELGYTF
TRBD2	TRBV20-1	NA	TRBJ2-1	TGCAGTGCTAGGTATCCCCCCAGCGGGGGGGCCTTAGATGAGCAGTTCTTC	CSARYPPSGGALDEQFF
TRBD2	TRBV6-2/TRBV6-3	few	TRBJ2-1	TGTGCCAGCAGGAGGACTAGCGGCAATGAGCAGTTCTTC	CASRRTSGNEQFF
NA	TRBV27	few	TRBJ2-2	TGTGCCAGCAGTTTATTGCCAGTCGCCGGGACCGGGGAGCTGTTTTTT	CASSLLPVAGTGELFF
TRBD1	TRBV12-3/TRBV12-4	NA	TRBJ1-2	TGTGCCAGCAGTTTAAGTCGGGACAGGGCTGGAGGTGGCTACACCTTC	CASSLSRDRAGGGYTF
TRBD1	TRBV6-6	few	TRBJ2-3	TGTGCCAGCAGGCCCCCGGGACAGGGTACCGCAGATACGCAGTATTTT	CASRPPGQGTADTQYF
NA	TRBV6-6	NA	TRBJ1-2	TGTGCCAGCAGTGAATTTGATGGCTACACCTTC	CASSEFDGYTF
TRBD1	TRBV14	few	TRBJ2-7	TGTGCCAGCAGCCAAATGGGACAGATCTACGAGCAGTACTTC	CASSQMGQIYEQYF
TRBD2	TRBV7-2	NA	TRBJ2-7	TGTGCCAGCAGCCCGGGACTAGCGGGGGGGCCCTACGAGCAGTACTTC	CASSPGLAGGPYEQYF
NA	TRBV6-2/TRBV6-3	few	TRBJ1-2	TGTGCCAGCAGACACGACGCAAACTATGGCTACACCTTC	CASRHDANYGYTF